The rows below give T cell receptor beta chains drawn from one sample of a study of cytomegalovirus exposure and HLA in healthy donors. The protocol was immunoSEQ multiplex PCR, while the TCRdb copy is restricted to in-frame clones and leaves out a portion. The sample lists tens of thousands of clones; about 90% were seen once. Sample: PBMCs. These receptors originate from a woman in her late teens or twenties in good health and CMV-seropositive. CDR3s include the opening cysteine and the closing phenylalanine or tryptophan. D genes are given only for firm matches. Rows may omit the clone size; those that give it use once, few, many or a size class.

v_gene	d_gene	j_gene	abundance	CDR3aa	CDR3nt
TRBV7-6	TRBD1	TRBJ2-4	NA	CASSRRDRENIQYF	TGTGCCAGCAGCCGCCGGGACAGAGAAAACATTCAGTACTTC
TRBV27	NA	TRBJ2-2	NA	CASKEGAGELFF	TGTGCCAGCAAAGAAGGGGCCGGGGAGCTGTTTTTT
TRBV7-9	NA	TRBJ1-3	once	CASSLSAGGGNTIYF	TGTGCCAGCAGCCTTTCGGCCGGAGGGGGAAACACCATATATTTT
TRBV7-9	NA	TRBJ1-6	NA	CASSLQGLNSPLHF	TGTGCCAGCAGCTTACAGGGCCTCAATTCACCCCTCCACTTT
TRBV9	TRBD1	TRBJ1-3	once	CASSKQGRSGNTIYF	TGTGCCAGCAGCAAACAGGGGCGATCTGGAAACACCATATATTTT
TRBV4-2	TRBD1	TRBJ1-5	once	CASSQDYTTPTGQGVLFQPQHF	TGTGCCAGCAGCCAAGATTATACTACTCCAACGGGACAGGGGGTCCTTTTTCAGCCCCAGCATTTT
TRBV4-2	TRBD1	TRBJ1-2	NA	CASSQGVRDRESYGYTF	TGTGCCAGCAGCCAAGGCGTACGGGACAGGGAAAGCTATGGCTACACCTTC
TRBV30	NA	TRBJ2-2	NA	CAWSQGTNTGELFF	TGTGCCTGGAGTCAGGGTACGAACACCGGGGAGCTGTTTTTT
TRBV5-1	NA	TRBJ1-4	once	CASSYDTTNEKLFF	TGCGCCAGCAGCTACGACACGACTAATGAAAAACTGTTTTTT
TRBV4-1	NA	TRBJ2-5	NA	CASSRAPRGLWETQYF	TGCGCCAGCAGCCGCGCTCCTAGGGGGTTGTGGGAGACCCAGTACTTC
TRBV4-1	NA	TRBJ2-1	once	CASSQEHGGLNNEQFF	TGCGCCAGCAGCCAAGAACACGGGGGGCTTAACAATGAGCAGTTCTTC
TRBV28	TRBD2	TRBJ2-5	NA	CASSPIAGVPLETQYF	TGTGCCAGCAGTCCTATAGCGGGAGTCCCCCTAGAGACCCAGTACTTC
TRBV6-1	TRBD1	TRBJ2-7	NA	CASSTTGGEQYF	TGTGCCAGCAGCACGACAGGGGGCGAGCAGTACTTC
TRBV4-2	NA	TRBJ2-3	once	CASSHTLGGEVDTQYF	TGTGCCAGCAGCCATACCCTTGGCGGGGAGGTAGATACGCAGTATTTT
TRBV10-3	NA	TRBJ2-2	once	CAITEVANTGELFF	TGTGCCATCACTGAGGTCGCGAACACCGGGGAGCTGTTTTTT
TRBV4-3	NA	TRBJ1-5	once	CASSQGVTGLDPNQPQHF	TGCGCCAGCAGCCAAGGGGTAACAGGCCTCGACCCGAATCAGCCCCAGCATTTT
TRBV30	NA	TRBJ1-4	NA	CAWSVPATGSEKLFF	TGTGCCTGGAGTGTACCGGCCACAGGGAGTGAAAAACTGTTTTTT
TRBV9	NA	TRBJ2-3	NA	CASSVEGTSTDTQYF	TGTGCCAGCAGCGTAGAAGGGACTAGCACAGATACGCAGTATTTT
TRBV30	NA	TRBJ2-6	NA	CAWSVGRSGANVLTF	TGTGCCTGGAGTGTGGGGAGGTCCGGGGCCAACGTCCTGACTTTC
TRBV27	TRBD1	TRBJ2-2	NA	CASSPRQGANTGELFF	TGTGCCAGCAGCCCTCGACAGGGGGCAAACACCGGGGAGCTGTTTTTT
TRBV4-1	TRBD1	TRBJ2-3	NA	CASSLTGTGSTDTQYF	TGCGCCAGCAGCCTTACCGGGACAGGCAGCACAGATACGCAGTATTTT
TRBV19	NA	TRBJ1-1	NA	CASTPQPVNTEAFF	TGTGCCAGTACCCCCCAACCAGTGAACACTGAAGCTTTCTTT